The TCR beta chain under discussion was sequenced for a study of blood T cell repertoires in COVID-19 (dated by TCRdb to 2020 to 2021). A note on the overall study: Collaborator samples came from the United States, Italy and Spain and covered acute and convalescent phases of COVID-19. The material from the prospective study consisted of cDNA or gDNA derived from T cells, B-cell-depleted T cells, or PBMCs. The dataset comprised deeply sampled blood TCRbeta repertoires from subjects exposed to, actively infected with, or recovered from COVID-19. The repertoires were released in a freely available public database meant as a resource for research on the immune response to SARS-CoV-2. Samples came from the ongoing ImmuneRACE study (first 160 participants) plus 1,254 subjects from 6 global collaborators. The sample metadata nearly always contained a de-identified subject ID, COVID-19 status, age in years and sex. HLA class I and class II types, where available, came from metadata supplied by the sample provider rather than from assay-based typing. The research as a whole found: Clinical and demographic metadata were provided uncurated, with the amount varying by source and participant.

One collaborating source in Seattle enrolled patients while the patients were actively infected and followed the patients over time throughout the course of disease. Whole blood was collected in K2EDTA tubes by collaborating institutions according to the institutions' own protocols. For TCRbeta analysis, collaborators shipped samples as frozen whole blood, isolated PBMCs, or DNA extracted from either of those sample types. Its CDR3 holds 17 amino acids, cysteine through phenylalanine. The DNA shown is the 51-base CDR3, in frame from base 1. CDR1 MNHEY and CDR2 SVGEGT are derived from the germline V gene. V loses 2 bases at its end and J loses 1 base; junction bases beyond the gene matches: 5. The immunoSEQ Assay, a bias-controlled multiplex PCR, was used to amplify TCRbeta CDR3 regions from genomic DNA. Concerning the study's data processing: The number of nucleated cells in each sample was estimated from the amplification of reference gene primers within the assay. Sequence reads were collapsed and filtered to measure the absolute abundance of every unique TCRbeta CDR3 rearrangement. For each sample, productive Simpson clonality was calculated by taking the square root of Simpson's diversity index across productive rearrangements. TCRdb holds this immuneACCESS table with in-frame rearrangements only. Some clones are missing; in checked studies, unresolved V genes explain under half, and the rest has no known cause. That table supplies the V and J calls and clone size; D and trimming were determined from the DNA. A total of roughly 260,000 clones appear in this sample, about 91% of them only once. The top ten clonotypes cover just over 2.5% of the sample.

As regards this clone: Its antigen specificity is not known. Qualities for individual bases were not recorded, and no much larger clone is one base off.

Here the chain combines TRBV6-2 or TRBV6-3 and TRBJ2-3, with TRBD2 identical over 11 junction bases. Sequences were obtained from peripheral blood. This receptor was identified in a young adult with COVID-19, enrolled during active disease. The sequence in DNA is TGTGCCAGCAGTTACGAGACTAGCGGGACGGGCACAGATACGCAGTATTTT. Its coded protein is CASSYETSGTGTDTQYF.